This paragraph covers one T cell receptor (beta chain) sequence. TCRdb's table, derived via immunoSEQ multiplex PCR, lists solely in-frame clones and lacks some. The repertoire holds about 270,000 clones, with around 93% as singletons. The data belong to a study of blood T cell repertoires in COVID-19. Per the germline V gene, CDR1 is SGHNT and CDR2 is YYREEE (reference sequence). The ends lost 7 bases at V and 4 bases at J; junction bases unmatched: 10. This CDR3 contains 15 residues. The chain is built from TRBV5-4 and TRBJ2-5; 10 nucleotides line up with TRBD1. The specimen sequenced was PBMCs or T cells enriched from blood (not recorded which). The sequence came from a man aged 35-49 years who had been exposed to COVID-19. The CDR3 nucleotides read TGTGCCAGCCAAACGGGGACAGGGGAAAGAGAGACCCAGTACTTC. The encoded protein is CASQTGTGERETQYF.